This T cell receptor (beta chain) was sequenced in a study of early stage breast cancer tumors. About the research overall: Of around 16 invasive breast tumors, more than ten were hormone receptor-positive, HER2-negative. Each sample averaged roughly 9.6-fold read coverage.

The method was immunoSEQ multiplex PCR; TCRdb's version includes in-frame clones alone and lacks a portion of them. The sample lists 60,000 to 75,000 clones; approximately 80% were seen once. Of note for this clone: Its antigen is unidentified.

Broader study findings: Unsorted bulk genomic DNA sequencing lacked pairing and functional marker data.

The clonotype originates from a middle-aged person with breast cancer. Sequences were obtained from blood.

The CDR3 sequence is CASSVVTDPDGTYNEQFF. CDR3 in DNA: TGTGCCAGCAGCGTAGTCACGGACCCGGATGGGACCTACAATGAGCAGTTCTTC. The chain carries TRBV9 and TRBJ2-1; D is ambiguous. Germline V gives CDR1 SGDLS, CDR2 YYNGEE. There are 18 residues in the CDR3. V gave up 0 bases and J gave up 2 bases, with 18 bases separating them.